This T cell receptor (beta chain) was documented in a study of beta chain features in type 1 diabetes. Overall study results and limits: People with Type 1 diabetes carried modestly yet significantly shorter TCRB CDR3s in all four CD4+ subsets.

Reverse transcription of all isolated RNA meant that expressed TCRB transcripts were sequenced. Here immunoSEQ multiplex PCR was the method, and the copy in TCRdb shows in-frame clones only, minus some. The sample lists around 260,000 clones; just over 20% were seen once. Worth noting for this clone: Its antigen is currently unknown.

The sequence was obtained from a woman aged 40-49 years with type 1 diabetes. The sample comprised naive CD4+ T cells from blood.

CDR3 in DNA: TGTGCCAGCGGGAGGTCAGGGGGCTGGATGAACACTGAAGCTTTCTTT. Its translation: CASGRSGGWMNTEAFF. The V call is TRBV28, the J call TRBJ1-1; TRBD1 aligns across 8 bases. Germline V gene data show CDR1 as MDHEN and CDR2 as SYDVKM. The CDR3 length is 16 residues. V lost 8 bases to trimming and J lost 0 bases; unmatched junction nucleotides: 11.